Described below is a single T cell receptor (beta chain) sequence and its context. CDR3 size: 16 residues. V lost 2 bases, J lost 3 bases, and 5 bases stayed unmatched. CDR1 and CDR2 from the germline V gene are LNHDA and SQIVND (reference sequence). The entry originates in a study of shared T cell receptors in the human thymus. This table comes from immunoSEQ multiplex PCR, and its TCRdb copy is limited to in-frame clones, with some not included. The table has over 450,000 clones, 75% to 80% seen once. These records were also assigned to another study, of human thymus T cells. According to that study: The people who donated were healthy Finnish babies having corrective surgery for congenital heart defects. Corrective cardiac surgery supplied the resected thymus tissue. Repertoires from thymus and blood appeared to show biased V and J gene usage. Reports from related research described highly overlapping thymic repertoires among unrelated individuals.

The origin of this receptor is a boy under three years old with a congenital heart defect. Sequenced sample: thymocytes. This chain uses TRBV19 with TRBJ2-3; 10 bases are a match to TRBD2. The CDR3: CASSISSSGGTDTQYF. The CDR3, as DNA: TGTGCCAGTAGTATATCTTCTAGCGGGGGTACAGATACGCAGTATTTT.